This T cell receptor beta chain came from a study of cytomegalovirus exposure and HLA in healthy donors. Amplification used 60 Vbeta primers and 13 Jbeta primers. TCRdb's copy holds only in-frame clones and misses some; the assay was immunoSEQ multiplex PCR. Of roughly 170,000 clones in the sample, more than 65% were seen once. This clone was counted a single time. Its antigen is not known. The length of the CDR3 is 16 residues. After removal of 6 bases from V and 7 bases from J, the junction contained 13 bases not matched to a gene. From germline, CDR1 is LNHDA and CDR2 SQIVND (reference sequence). Broader study findings: A later analysis reportedly found fewer N-insertions in an Asian-associated ancestry cluster than the roughly 670-donor mean.

Sequencing used PBMCs. The sequence was obtained from a girl aged 2-15 years in good health and CMV-seropositive. The chain has TRBV19 and TRBJ2-1; 9 bases are shared with TRBD1. In DNA, the CDR3 is TGTGCCAGTAGCGCCGCCGGGACAGGGAGGTGGAATGAGCAGTTCTTC. It translates to CASSAAGTGRWNEQFF.